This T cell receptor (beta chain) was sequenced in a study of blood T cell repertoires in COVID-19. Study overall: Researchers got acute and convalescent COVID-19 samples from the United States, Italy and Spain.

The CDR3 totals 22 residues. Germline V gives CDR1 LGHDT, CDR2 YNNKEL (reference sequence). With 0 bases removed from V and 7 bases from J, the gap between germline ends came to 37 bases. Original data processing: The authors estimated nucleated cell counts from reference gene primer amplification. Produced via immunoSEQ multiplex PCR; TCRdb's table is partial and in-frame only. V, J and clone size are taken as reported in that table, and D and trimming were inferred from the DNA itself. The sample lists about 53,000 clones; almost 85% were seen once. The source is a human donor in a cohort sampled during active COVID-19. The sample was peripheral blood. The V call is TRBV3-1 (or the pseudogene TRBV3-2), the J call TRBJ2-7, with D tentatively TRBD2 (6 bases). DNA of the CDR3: TGTGCCAGCAGCCAAGAAGGTCGGCGCCTCCAAGGGTGGCTAGATTGGGGGGAGGAGCAGTACTTC. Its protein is CASSQEGRRLQGWLDWGEEQYF.